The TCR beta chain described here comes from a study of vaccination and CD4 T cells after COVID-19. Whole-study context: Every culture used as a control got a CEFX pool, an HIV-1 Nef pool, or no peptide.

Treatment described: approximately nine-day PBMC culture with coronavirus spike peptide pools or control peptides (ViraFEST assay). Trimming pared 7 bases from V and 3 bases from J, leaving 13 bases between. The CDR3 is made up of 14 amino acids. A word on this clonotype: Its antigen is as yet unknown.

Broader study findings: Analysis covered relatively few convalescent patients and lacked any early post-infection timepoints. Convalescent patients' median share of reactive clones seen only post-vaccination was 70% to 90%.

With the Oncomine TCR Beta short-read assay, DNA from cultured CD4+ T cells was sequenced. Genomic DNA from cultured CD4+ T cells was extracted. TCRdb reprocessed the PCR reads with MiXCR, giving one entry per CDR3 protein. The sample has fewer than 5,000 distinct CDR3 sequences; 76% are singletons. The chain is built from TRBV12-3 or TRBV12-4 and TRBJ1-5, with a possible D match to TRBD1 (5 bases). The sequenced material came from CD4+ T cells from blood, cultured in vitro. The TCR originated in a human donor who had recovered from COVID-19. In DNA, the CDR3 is TGTGCCAGCACCTTTCAGGGATCCAATCAGCCCCAGCATTTT. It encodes CASTFQGSNQPQHF.